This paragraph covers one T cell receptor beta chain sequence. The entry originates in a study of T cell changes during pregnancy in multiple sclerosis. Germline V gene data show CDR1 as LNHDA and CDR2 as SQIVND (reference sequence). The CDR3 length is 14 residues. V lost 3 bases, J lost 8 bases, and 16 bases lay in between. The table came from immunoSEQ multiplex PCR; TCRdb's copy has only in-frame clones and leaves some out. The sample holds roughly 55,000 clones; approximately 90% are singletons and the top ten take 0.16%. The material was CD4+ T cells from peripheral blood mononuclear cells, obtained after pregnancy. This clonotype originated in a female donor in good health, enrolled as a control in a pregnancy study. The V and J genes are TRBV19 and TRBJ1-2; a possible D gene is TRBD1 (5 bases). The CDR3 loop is CASSMGRAPRGYTF. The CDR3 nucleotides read TGTGCCAGTAGTATGGGGCGAGCTCCCCGGGGCTACACCTTC.